This T cell receptor beta chain was captured by sequencing in a study of blood T cell repertoires in COVID-19. Using immunoSEQ multiplex PCR, the repertoire was profiled, and TCRdb retains in-frame clones only, with some absent. The sample records about 68,000 clones, over 75% being singletons. This clone was observed a single time. V gave up 1 base and J gave up 7 bases, with 13 bases separating them. Germline values: CDR1 MGHRA, CDR2 YSYEKL. The length of the CDR3 is 14 residues. The sample was peripheral blood. This TCR derives from a man aged 45-65 years with acute or convalescent COVID-19. This chain links TRBV4-1 with TRBJ1-1; D unresolved. CDR3 sequence reads: CASSQVGQYNEAFF. The DNA of the CDR3 is TGCGCCAGCAGCCAAGTTGGGCAGTATAATGAAGCTTTCTTT.